This TCR beta chain appears in the sequencing data of a study of molecular identifiers for immune sequencing clone quantification. Study-wide results and limits: Because of identical TCR molecules sharing a barcode, sizes of highly expanded clones could be underestimated. In a background of approximately 1 million naive cells, spiked Jurkat TCR RNA from one cell was reportedly detectable.

Previously described methods and listed TCR primers were employed for the bulk TCR libraries. TCRdb independently ran MiXCR on the PCR reads; one entry per CDR3 protein. The sample has around 480,000 distinct CDR3 sequences, 25% seen once; the top ten hold around 0.76%. This clonotype came up a few times. Its target is unknown. The V gene lost 0 bases and the J gene lost 3 bases, with 9 bases spanning the gap. The CDR3 covers 14 residues. The chain combines TRBV12-3 or TRBV12-4 with TRBJ2-7; D possibly corresponds to TRBD1 (5 bases). The sequence derives from a human donor in good health. Some libraries in this study had Jurkat cell RNA spiked in. The sequenced sample consisted of naive CD8+ T cells from blood, with Jurkat cell RNA spiked in. This sample's subset: FACS-sorted CD8+CD4-CCR7+CD45RA+ naive T cells. In DNA form, the CDR3 reads TGTGCCAGCAGTTTAGCCAGGGCAAACTACGAGCAGTACTTC. Residues: CASSLARANYEQYF.